This TCR beta chain comes out of a study of T cell changes during pregnancy in multiple sclerosis. Germline V gene lookup returns CDR1 SNHLY and CDR2 FYNNEI. Trimming took 7 bases from V and 2 from J; bases not matched to a gene: 5. This CDR3 spans 13 amino acids. The method was immunoSEQ multiplex PCR; TCRdb's version includes in-frame clones alone and lacks a portion of them. The sample records around 41,000 clones, about nine tenths being singletons. The sample consisted of CD4+ T cells from peripheral blood mononuclear cells, taken in the third trimester of pregnancy. The clonotype comes from a female donor in good health, enrolled as a control in a pregnancy study. V gene TRBV2 combines with J gene TRBJ2-7; 7 bases fit TRBD1. The CDR3, as DNA: TGTGCCAGCATCGGGACAGACACCTACGAGCAGTACTTC. Its protein is CASIGTDTYEQYF.